Given below is one T cell receptor (beta chain) in context. This entry comes from a study of blood T cell repertoires in COVID-19. Study-level background: COVID-19 samples from acute and convalescent phases originated in the United States, Italy and Spain. The analysed material was cDNA or gDNA that came from T cells, B-cell-depleted T cells, or PBMCs.

Per the study methods: The assay estimated nucleated cells by amplifying reference gene primers. Method: immunoSEQ multiplex PCR; TCRdb's copy keeps in-frame clones and lacks some. The V and J calls and the clone size are those of that table, but D and trimming were determined from the DNA. The data hold approximately 170,000 clones, with 80% to 85% observed a single time. The length of the CDR3 is 13 residues. Trimming shortened V by 2 bases and J by 5 bases, and 7 bases separated the two germline ends. CDR1 is SEHNR, CDR2 FQNEAQ, per germline (reference sequence). This clonotype was obtained from a man aged 70-80 years with active or convalescent COVID-19. Source material: peripheral blood. The genes are TRBV7-9 and TRBJ1-5; possibly TRBD1 for D (5 bases). The CDR3 coding sequence is TGTGCCAGCAGCTTACAGGGTGATCAGCCCCAGCATTTT. It specifies CASSLQGDQPQHF.